This is a list of T cell receptor beta chains from one sample in a study of siplizumab effects on memory and regulatory T cells. Data came from immunoSEQ multiplex PCR; TCRdb stores just in-frame clones and leaves some out. This table holds over 100,000 clones, about 90% found once. The sequencing sample was made of Tregs sorted from blood. Every receptor here comes from a human donor in good health. Each CDR3 is given with its conserved first and last residue.

v_gene	j_gene	CDR3aa
TRBV18	TRBJ2-5	CASSLLERSSETQYF
TRBV6-1	TRBJ2-7	CASSPGLAAWYEQYF
TRBV6-6	TRBJ2-7	CASSYDRTYEQYF
TRBV6-6	TRBJ1-4	CASTPGGALRKLFF
TRBV2	TRBJ1-5	CASCTWSRSNQPQHF
TRBV2	TRBJ2-7	CASRAGGPTEQYF
TRBV5-6	TRBJ2-1	CATTGTSGSNEQFF
TRBV5-1	TRBJ1-1	CASSGTLSTEAFF
TRBV7-9	TRBJ1-3	CASSLVQASSGNTIYF
TRBV18	TRBJ1-5	CASSPAGDQPQHF
TRBV9	TRBJ1-2	CASSTQTPGFAGYTF
TRBV7-2	TRBJ2-7	CASSFRGYEQYF
TRBV7-9	TRBJ2-2	CASSSPGQGTALSGELFF
TRBV7-9	TRBJ2-5	CASSLPAEGTQYF
TRBV6-1	TRBJ1-1	CASSAAGGPNFMNTEAFF
TRBV19	TRBJ1-2	CASSLMTGEGYTF
TRBV29-1	TRBJ1-1	CSVAGYTEAFF
TRBV6-5	.	CASRPRQGPYEQYF
TRBV27	TRBJ1-1	CASSLSSGVTEAFF
TRBV5-1	TRBJ2-3	CASSLDGSTDTQYF
TRBV11-2	TRBJ2-7	CASSVAYEQYF
TRBV23-1	TRBJ1-1	CASSRRVRAEAFF
TRBV7-2	TRBJ1-2	CASSLATASVLRGWGYTF
TRBV5-1	TRBJ2-5	CASSSLETQYF
TRBV7-6	TRBJ2-5	CASSWTEETQYF
TRBV2	TRBJ1-1	CASSEEGTAIEAFF
TRBV5-4	TRBJ2-3	CASSPSSGTFADTQYF
TRBV9	TRBJ1-2	CASSLGPGGYTF
TRBV18	TRBJ2-7	CASSPKHEQYF
TRBV5-4	TRBJ1-2	CASSRTLIGGYGYTF
TRBV5-6	TRBJ1-2	CASSDINRRTGKTNYGYTF
TRBV2	TRBJ2-4	CASTIGLAKNIQYF
TRBV19	TRBJ2-2	CASSGLVLTTGELFF
TRBV29-1	TRBJ1-5	CSVVAGGNQPQHF
TRBV19	TRBJ1-2	CASSIDFYGYTF
TRBV5-4	TRBJ2-6	CASSLVASGDLGANVLTF
TRBV19	TRBJ2-7	CASSNDRVYEQYF
TRBV19	TRBJ1-3	CASGGKGNSGNTIYF
TRBV27	TRBJ1-2	CASSLSAGTGNGYTF
TRBV5-1	TRBJ2-5	CASDTGDLWQETQYF
TRBV7-3	TRBJ2-7	CASSPGGTASYEQYF
TRBV2	TRBJ1-1	CASSIRSAGGEAFF
TRBV6-1	TRBJ1-2	CASRGARGYTF
TRBV7-8	TRBJ1-4	CASSLSRVSRSFNEKLFF
TRBV5-1	TRBJ1-6	CASSLAQDTPLHF